In this sample, the clone carrying this T cell receptor beta chain turned up many times. Approximately 100 million PBMCs served as the genomic DNA source for unsorted samples. Germline lookup yields CDR1 SNHLY and CDR2 FYNNEI. V was trimmed by 9 bases and J by 2 bases, leaving 14 bases between them. CDR3 length equals 13 residues. These data come from a study of shared clonotypes between healthy human individuals. TCRdb keeps only in-frame clones here, not all; method: immunoSEQ multiplex PCR. Here the sample spans about 490,000 clones, 65% to 80% being singletons. The clonotype comes from a woman aged 40 to 50 in good health. Some clones in this sample may be carry-over from other donors' samples. Sequencing was done on a sample of PBMCs. J is TRBJ2-7 and V is TRBV2; D tentatively reads TRBD1 or TRBD2 (5 bases each). The CDR3: CASGGRTTYEQYF. The CDR3, as DNA: TGTGCCAGTGGGGGACGGACGACCTACGAGCAGTACTTC.